This TCR beta chain was profiled in a study of multiple sclerosis patients with progressive multifocal leukoencephalopathy. Study observations and caveats: Expanded clones at PML onset predated and persisted through natalizumab therapy.

Remarks on this clone: The target antigen is unknown.

The survey-level immunoSEQ assay was used. Produced via immunoSEQ multiplex PCR; TCRdb's table is partial and in-frame only. Of more than 30,000 clones listed, around 90% were seen once; the top ten hold about 5.7%. Specified time point: time of PML onset. The sequence was collected from a woman aged 40 to 50 with progressive multifocal leukoencephalopathy. The specimen was PBMCs, collected from a patient treated with natalizumab.

CDR3 sequence reads: CASSSGGGGEAFF. CDR3 nucleotides: TGTGCCAGCAGCTCCGGTGGCGGGGGTGAAGCTTTCTTT. The V and J genes are TRBV7-9 and TRBJ1-1; possible D gene TRBD1, 5 bases. This CDR3 is built from 13 residues. The germline gives CDR1 SEHNR, CDR2 FQNEAQ (reference sequence). The ends were cut back, 4 bases at V and 7 bases at J, with 13 bases in the middle.